The 26 T cell receptor beta chains below all came from one sample that was sequenced in a study of blood T cell repertoires in COVID-19. Only in-frame clones appear in the TCRdb table, and some are missing; sequencing was by immunoSEQ multiplex PCR. The data show tens of thousands of clones, approximately 90% seen once. Sequenced sample: peripheral blood. These receptors came from a male donor with acute or convalescent COVID-19.

The chain has TRBV2 and TRBJ1-2; 9 bases line up with TRBD1. This CDR3 is built from 16 residues. J lost 2 bases, V lost 6 bases, and 10 bases had no gene match. The V gene's germline CDR1 is SNHLY and CDR2 FYNNEI. The CDR3 here is CASRNPGTGPNYGYTF. In nucleotides, the CDR3 is TGTGCCAGCAGAAACCCCGGGACAGGGCCCAACTATGGCTACACCTTC.

This chain links TRBV18 with TRBJ1-5; no reliable D call. V shed 3 bases and J shed 6 bases, with 9 bases lying between them. The CDR3 runs to 13 residues. Germline V gene sequence: CDR1 KGHSH, CDR2 LQKENI. The CDR3 region has the DNA TGTGCCAGCTCACCGGGAGGACTTCAGCCCCAGCATTTT. It yields the protein CASSPGGLQPQHF. Supplemented by reference TRBV18 and TRBJ1-5, the full variable domain reads NAGVMQNPRHLVRRRGQEARLRCSPMKGHSHVYWYRQLPEEGLKFMVYLQKENIIDESGMPKERFSAEFPKEGPSILRIQQVVRGDSAAYFCASSPGGLQPQHFGDGTRLSIL.

The V and J genes are TRBV19 and TRBJ1-1, with a weak D call TRBD1 (6 bases). CDR1 and CDR2 (germline): LNHDA, SQIVND (reference sequence). Trimming pared 3 bases from V and 5 bases from J, leaving 16 bases between. This CDR3 comprises 15 residues. CDR3: CASSIPRGGLTEAFF. In DNA form, the CDR3 reads TGTGCCAGTAGTATCCCCCGGGGGGGCCTGACTGAAGCTTTCTTT.

J is TRBJ2-2 and V is TRBV6-5; TRBD1 aligns across 8 bases. Looked up from germline, CDR1 is MNHEY and CDR2 is SVGAGI. Germline trimming cut 7 bases from V and 5 bases from J; bases unmatched to any gene: 6. The CDR3 has 14 residues. The CDR3 sequence is CASTRTGRTGELFF. In DNA form, the CDR3 reads TGTGCCAGCACCCGGACAGGGCGAACCGGGGAGCTGTTTTTT.

The rearrangement uses TRBV25-1 and TRBJ1-2; D possibly corresponds to TRBD1 (5 bases). The CDR3 length is 11 residues. CDR1 is MGHDK, CDR2 SYGVNS, per germline. Trimming shortened V by 6 bases and J by 9 bases, and 11 bases separated the two germline ends. CDR3 amino acids: CASSWGGSYTF. CDR3 DNA: TGTGCCAGCAGCTGGGGGGGGAGCTACACCTTC.

The chain employs TRBV5-6 and TRBJ2-3; 8 bases match TRBD2. The CDR3 covers 14 residues. V shed 3 bases and J 4 bases; nucleotides not matched to a gene: 4. Germline V CDR1 and CDR2: SGHDT, YYEEEE. CDR3: CASSSAGGPDTQYF. The CDR3 coding sequence is TGTGCCAGCAGCTCGGCGGGGGGCCCAGATACGCAGTATTTT.

The V gene is TRBV23-1, the J gene TRBJ1-5; the match to TRBD1 covers 9 bases. TRBV23-1 is an ORF, with its function uncertain. V was clipped by 4 bases and J by 3 bases; unmatched bases: 10. The CDR3 contains 17 residues. As DNA, the CDR3 is TGCGCCAGCAGTCCCCGGGACAGGGTCCCCCCCAATCAGCCCCAGCATTTT. Translation gives CASSPRDRVPPNQPQHF.

Note on this clone: Relative to the germline gene, one junction end is altered; a read error may explain this. This rearrangement joins TRBV19 to TRBJ1-5, with 10 bases aligning to TRBD1. Per the germline V gene, CDR1 is LNHDA and CDR2 is SQIVND (reference sequence). This CDR3 spans 18 amino acids. CDR3 amino acids: CASSLDRAGTGVDQPQHF. Here the CDR3 DNA reads TGTGCCAGTAGTTTAGACAGAGCCGGGACAGGGGTAGATCAGCCCCAGCATTTT.

This chain connects TRBV6-5 to TRBJ2-7, with a tentative D call TRBD1 (6 bases). V was clipped by 4 bases and J by 3 bases, with 13 bases between them. This CDR3 has 14 residues. CDR1 MNHEY and CDR2 SVGAGI come from the germline V gene. The CDR3 reads CASSSLGAGYEQYF. CDR3 sequence (DNA): TGTGCCAGCAGTTCCCTGGGGGCGGGCTACGAGCAGTACTTC.

The chain combines TRBV5-1 with TRBJ1-6, with TRBD1 as a possible D gene (5 bases). The ends were cut back, 1 base at V and 7 bases at J, with 12 bases in the middle. Germline assignment: CDR1 SGHRS and CDR2 YFSETQ. The CDR3 length is 15 residues. The chain's CDR3 is CASSLWGEQNSPLHF. In DNA form, the CDR3 reads TGCGCCAGCAGCTTGTGGGGGGAGCAAAATTCACCCCTCCACTTT.

This sequence joins TRBV5-1 and TRBJ2-2; TRBD2 agrees at 8 bases. V gave up 0 bases and J gave up 4 bases; unmatched junction bases: 5. This CDR3 is built from 16 residues. Per the germline V gene, CDR1 is SGHRS and CDR2 is YFSETQ. Here the CDR3 DNA reads TGCGCCAGCAGCTTGGGCGGGGGGCAGGGCACCGGGGAGCTGTTTTTT. Translated: CASSLGGGQGTGELFF.

This sequence joins TRBV2 and TRBJ1-5, with TRBD1 matching 11 bases. CDR1 and CDR2 (germline): SNHLY, FYNNEI. This CDR3 contains 15 residues. The V and J ends lost 1 base and 6 bases, in that order; junction bases with no gene match: 2. CDR3 in DNA: TGTGCCAGCAGTGAAGGGACAGGGGGCGGTCAGCCCCAGCATTTT. This sequence encodes CASSEGTGGGQPQHF.

J is TRBJ1-5 and V is TRBV19; D gene unclear. Germline CDR1 reads LNHDA; CDR2 reads SQIVND (reference sequence). Trimming pared 5 bases from V and 4 bases from J, leaving 21 bases between. This CDR3 is built from 17 residues. The CDR3 here is CASSPDGRNRGNQPQHF. CDR3 bases: TGTGCCAGTAGTCCAGACGGGAGAAACCGCGGAAATCAGCCCCAGCATTTT.

The V and J genes are TRBV9 and TRBJ2-2; 11 nucleotides align to TRBD2. The germline V gene encodes CDR1 SGDLS and CDR2 YYNGEE. This CDR3 contains 17 residues. V dropped 0 bases and J dropped 3; count of bases not matched to a gene: 4. The CDR3 reads CASSVAQTSGDTGELFF. The CDR3, as DNA: TGTGCCAGCAGCGTAGCTCAGACTAGCGGGGACACCGGGGAGCTGTTTTTT. Drawing the rest from reference TRBV9 and TRBJ2-2, the complete variable domain is DSGVTQTPKHLITATGQRVTLRCSPRSGDLSVYWYQQSLDQGLQFLIQYYNGEERAKGNILERFSAQQFPDLHSELNLSSLELGDSALYFCASSVAQTSGDTGELFFGEGSRLTVL.

The chain uses TRBV5-1 and TRBJ2-7; TRBD2 aligns across 11 bases. V lost 4 bases and J lost 6; bases outside the gene matches: 3. The CDR3 spans 13 residues. Germline CDR1 and CDR2: SGHRS and YFSETQ. The CDR3 sequence: CASSLGLAAEQYF. The CDR3 region has the DNA TGCGCCAGCAGCCTGGGACTAGCGGCCGAGCAGTACTTC.

This clone has a handful of counts. This chain connects TRBV5-1 to TRBJ2-2, with D perhaps matching TRBD2 (6 bases). Germline CDR1 and CDR2: SGHRS and YFSETQ. Trimming stripped 7 bases from V and 4 bases from J, with 11 bases between. The CDR3 is 13 residues long. In DNA form, the CDR3 reads TGCGCCAGCGAGGAGCGGGTCACCGGGGAGCTGTTTTTT. Translating it yields CASEERVTGELFF.

The V call is TRBV7-9, the J call TRBJ2-3; tentatively, D is TRBD2 (6 bases). This CDR3 is 13 amino acids long. Per the germline V gene, CDR1 is SEHNR and CDR2 is FQNEAQ (reference sequence). The V end was cut by 3 bases, the J end by 6 bases, with 10 bases between. CDR3 sequence reads: CASSLRLGDTQYF. CDR3 coding DNA: TGTGCCAGCAGCTTGAGACTAGGGGATACGCAGTATTTT.

This clone was picked up one time. The chain uses TRBV2 and TRBJ1-1, with 10 bases that match TRBD1. Germline V gives CDR1 SNHLY, CDR2 FYNNEI. This CDR3 has 11 amino acids. Unmatched junction bases numbered 4, after V lost 6 bases and J lost 12 bases. The CDR3 coding sequence is TGTGCCAGCAGGGGGACAGGGGCAACTTTCTTT. This translates into CASRGTGATFF.

V is TRBV11-2 and J is TRBJ2-5; D not resolved. V lost 1 base and J 3 bases, leaving 6 bases between the germline ends. The CDR3 is 13 residues long. Germline V CDR1 and CDR2: SGHAT, FQNNGV. CDR3 sequence: CASSLGPEETQYF. The CDR3 DNA sequence: TGTGCCAGCAGCTTAGGGCCAGAAGAGACCCAGTACTTC.

In its sample, this clone was seen a few times. V and J are TRBV6-5 and TRBJ1-1; perhaps TRBD1 as D (5 bases). V lost 2 bases and J 3 bases, leaving 16 bases between the germline ends. Germline lookup yields CDR1 MNHEY and CDR2 SVGAGI. CDR3 length: 16 residues. The CDR3 bases are TGTGCCAGCAGTTACGCCGGTTGGGGGGAGGACACTGAAGCTTTCTTT. Its protein product is CASSYAGWGEDTEAFF.

This clone was observed a handful of times. The CDR3 here is CASSLLPSGGTQETQYF. The CDR3 bases are TGTGCCAGCAGTTTACTCCCTAGCGGGGGGACCCAAGAGACCCAGTACTTC. The gene calls are TRBV27 and TRBJ2-5; TRBD2 matches 11 bases. The J segment lost 1 base and the V segment lost 2 bases, leaving 6 bases of the junction unmatched. CDR3 size: 17 residues. Germline CDR1 reads MNHEY; CDR2 reads SMNVEV (reference sequence).

This clone was seen a handful of times. The chain joins TRBV15 to TRBJ2-1, with D perhaps matching TRBD1 (8 bases). The V and J ends lost 4 bases and 9 bases respectively, with 31 bases between them. The CDR3 consists of 19 residues. Per the germline V gene, CDR1 is LNHNV and CDR2 is YYDKDF (reference sequence). DNA of the CDR3: TGTGCCACCAGCAAAGATTCCAGACCAGCGGGACAGGTGAGGAGTGAGCAGTTCTTC. Encoded protein: CATSKDSRPAGQVRSEQFF. Using reference TRBV15 and TRBJ2-1 for the parts outside the CDR3, the full variable domain is DAMVIQNPRYQVTQFGKPVTLSCSQTLNHNVMYWYQQKSSQAPKLLFHYYDKDFNNEADTPDNFQSRRPNTSFCFLDIRSPGLGDTAMYLCATSKDSRPAGQVRSEQFFGPGTRLTVL.

This sequence joins TRBV5-1 and TRBJ1-4; 11 nucleotides align to TRBD1. The V and J ends lost 5 bases and 0 bases, in that order; junction bases with no gene match: 9. The germline gives CDR1 SGHRS, CDR2 YFSETQ. The CDR3 length is 18 residues. CDR3 bases: TGCGCCAGCAGACCTAGGACAGGGGGCCTGGCAACTAATGAAAAACTGTTTTTT. Its protein is CASRPRTGGLATNEKLFF.

This clone has a handful of counts. The chain recombines TRBV7-9 with TRBJ2-2; 7 positions agree with TRBD1. Germline V gene lookup returns CDR1 SEHNR and CDR2 FQNEAQ (reference sequence). Unmatched junction bases numbered 4, after V lost 6 bases and J lost 0 bases. This CDR3 region has 15 residues. CDR3 nucleotide sequence: TGTGCCAGCAGGATAGGGGGCCCGAACACCGGGGAGCTGTTTTTT. Translation: CASRIGGPNTGELFF.

The chain carries TRBV7-9 and TRBJ1-4, with TRBD1 identical over 7 bases. The CDR3 spans 16 residues. Germline CDR1 is SEHNR and CDR2 is FQNEAQ (reference sequence). With V trimmed by 5 bases and J by 0 bases, 6 bases remained unmatched. CDR3 in amino acids: CASSPGQTATNEKLFF. The DNA for the CDR3 is TGTGCCAGCAGCCCGGGACAGACAGCAACTAATGAAAAACTGTTTTTT.

V gene TRBV30 combines with J gene TRBJ1-3; 8 nucleotides align to TRBD1. Germline V gene sequence: CDR1 GTSNPN, CDR2 SVGIG (reference sequence). Unmatched junction bases numbered 7, after V lost 5 bases and J lost 4 bases. The CDR3 contains 14 residues. The CDR3 here is CAWADRVAGNTIYF. The CDR3 DNA is TGTGCCTGGGCGGACAGGGTCGCGGGAAACACCATATATTTT.